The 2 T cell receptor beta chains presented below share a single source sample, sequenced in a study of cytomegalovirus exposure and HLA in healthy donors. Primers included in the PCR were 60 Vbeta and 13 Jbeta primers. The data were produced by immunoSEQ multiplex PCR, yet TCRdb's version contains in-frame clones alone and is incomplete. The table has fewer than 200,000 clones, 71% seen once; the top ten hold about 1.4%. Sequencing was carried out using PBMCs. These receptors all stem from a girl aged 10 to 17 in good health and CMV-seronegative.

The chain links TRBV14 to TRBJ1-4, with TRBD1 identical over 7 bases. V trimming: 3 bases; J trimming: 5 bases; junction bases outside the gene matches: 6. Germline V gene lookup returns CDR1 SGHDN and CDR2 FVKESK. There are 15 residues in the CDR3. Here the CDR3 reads CASSQRTGRNEKLFF. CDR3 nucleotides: TGTGCCAGCAGCCAGAGGACAGGACGGAATGAAAAACTGTTTTTT.

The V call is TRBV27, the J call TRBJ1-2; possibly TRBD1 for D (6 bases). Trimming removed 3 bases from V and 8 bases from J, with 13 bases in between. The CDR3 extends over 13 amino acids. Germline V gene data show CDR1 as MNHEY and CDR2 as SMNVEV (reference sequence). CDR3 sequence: CASSFNRVGGYTF. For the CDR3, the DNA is TGTGCCAGCAGTTTTAACAGGGTGGGCGGCTACACCTTC.